What follows are 17 T cell receptor beta chains derived from one specimen sequenced in a study of identical twins. A single record per CDR3 protein comes from TCRdb applying MiXCR to the 5' RACE reads. The sample lists about 550,000 distinct CDR3 sequences, 20% to 25% occurring once. The sample was also linked to a second study, of yellow fever vaccine responses in identical twins.

The sample was CD4+ T cells sorted from blood. The receptors here all came from a woman aged 18 to 35 in good health.

The rearrangement joins TRBV12-3 or TRBV12-4 to TRBJ2-7, with D perhaps assigned TRBD1 or TRBD2 (5 bases each). Trimming pared 1 base from V and 3 bases from J, leaving 10 bases between. This CDR3 spans 14 amino acids. In DNA form, the CDR3 reads TGTGCCAGCAGTTTAGTGGGACGGAACTACGAGCAGTACGTC. It yields the protein CASSLVGRNYEQYV.

The chain recombines TRBV12-3 or TRBV12-4 with TRBJ2-1; D might be TRBD2 (6 bases). Trimming left V 7 bases short and J 7 bases short, with 14 bases between. The CDR3 is made up of 13 amino acids. For the CDR3, the DNA is TGTGCCAGCAACCTACTAGCTCCGAATGAGCAGTTCTTC. Protein product: CASNLLAPNEQFF.

This clonotype was seen a few times. The chain combines TRBV18 with TRBJ2-1, with TRBD2 matching 7 bases. The CDR3 length is 16 residues. Unmatched junction bases numbered 7, after V lost 1 base and J lost 4 bases. Germline V CDR1 and CDR2: KGHSH, LQKENI. CDR3 DNA: TGTGCCAGCTCACCACAGAGCGGGGCCTTTTACAATGAGCAGTTCTTC. It translates to CASSPQSGAFYNEQFF.

The chain joins TRBV7-9 to TRBJ2-3; D gene uncertain. The length of the CDR3 is 17 residues. V lost 2 bases to trimming and J lost 0 bases, with 15 bases between them. Germline V CDR1 and CDR2: SEHNR, FQNEAQ (reference sequence). CDR3 sequence (DNA): TGTGCCAGCAGCTTACTCCTTGATGCGGCTAGCACAGATACGCAGTATTTT. This codes for CASSLLLDAASTDTQYF.

The chain carries TRBV28 and TRBJ2-4; D is perhaps TRBD1 or TRBD2 (5 bases each). Germline assignment: CDR1 MDHEN and CDR2 SYDVKM. The CDR3 totals 12 residues. Trimming took off 3 bases at V and 7 bases at J, with 7 bases between the two ends. Here the CDR3 DNA reads TGTGCCAGCAGTTTCGAGGGGAACATTCAGTACTTC. Translating gives CASSFEGNIQYF.

The V gene is TRBV24-1, the J gene TRBJ1-5; no clear D gene. The CDR3 covers 13 residues. Trimming pared 3 bases from V and 6 bases from J, leaving 8 bases between. Germline V gene data show CDR1 as KGHDR and CDR2 as SFDVKD. CDR3 sequence (DNA): TGTGCCACCAGTGATGGGGTTTTTCAGCCCCAGCATTTT. As protein: CATSDGVFQPQHF.

In its sample, this clonotype was seen many times. The V call is TRBV5-1, the J call TRBJ2-1; TRBD2 matches at 7 bases. The CDR3 has 16 amino acids. The germline V gene has CDR1 SGHRS and CDR2 YFSETQ. With V trimmed by 1 base and J by 4 bases, 8 bases remained unmatched. The CDR3 here is CASSLMLAEAYNEQFF. CDR3 in DNA: TGCGCCAGCAGCTTGATGCTAGCGGAGGCTTACAATGAGCAGTTCTTC.

This clonotype turned up a few times. The chain couples TRBV29-1 to TRBJ2-2, with D uncertain. CDR1 SQVTM and CDR2 ANQGSEA come from the germline V gene. The CDR3 is made up of 14 amino acids. V lost 6 bases and J lost 4, with 15 bases in between. This chain's CDR3 is CSVQAYSVTGELFF. CDR3 DNA sequence: TGCAGCGTGCAAGCATACTCGGTCACCGGGGAGCTGTTTTTT.

The chain joins TRBV4-1 to TRBJ2-3; the D gene is possibly TRBD1 (6 bases). The CDR3 sequence is 16 residues long. Between the trimmed V and J ends, which lost 3 bases and 2 bases, there was a span of 15 bases. From germline, CDR1 is MGHRA and CDR2 YSYEKL. The chain's CDR3 is CASSQLGAWVTDTQYF. DNA for the CDR3: TGCGCCAGCAGCCAGCTGGGGGCTTGGGTCACAGATACGCAGTATTTT.

This clonotype was recorded many times. The rearrangement links TRBV12-3 or TRBV12-4 to TRBJ1-3, with D perhaps TRBD1 (5 bases). The CDR3 extends over 14 amino acids. Trimming took off 3 bases at V and 1 base at J, with 7 bases between the two ends. The CDR3 loop is CASSFGGSGNTIYF. As DNA, the CDR3 is TGTGCCAGCAGTTTCGGGGGTTCTGGAAACACCATATATTTT.

This clonotype was counted only a few times. The chain has TRBV24-1 and TRBJ2-2; maybe TRBD1 (6 bases). The V gene lost 8 bases and the J gene lost 1 base, with 10 bases spanning the gap. CDR3 length: 14 residues. The germline V gene encodes CDR1 KGHDR and CDR2 SFDVKD. DNA of the CDR3: TGTGCCACCAAGGGGGACGGGAACACCGGGGAGCTGTTTTTT. Translating it yields CATKGDGNTGELFF.

The J gene is TRBJ2-7, the V gene TRBV3-1; D possibly corresponds to TRBD2 (6 bases). Trimming cost V 0 bases and J 4 bases, with 10 bases left between them. CDR1 is LGHDT and CDR2 is YNNKEL in the germline V gene (reference sequence). CDR3 length: 14 residues. The CDR3 DNA reads TGTGCCAGCAGCCAAGATGGCCTAGCGTACGAGCAGTACTTC. It specifies CASSQDGLAYEQYF.

V gene TRBV6-1 combines with J gene TRBJ1-3; 7 bases match TRBD1. Germline values: CDR1 MNHNS, CDR2 SASEGT. CDR3 length equals 15 residues. Trimming at V came to 6 bases and at J to 0 bases, leaving 5 bases not matched to a gene. CDR3 coding DNA: TGTGCCAGCAGGCGGGACAGCCTCTCTGGAAACACCATATATTTT. Translated, it gives CASRRDSLSGNTIYF.

The J gene is TRBJ2-1, the V gene TRBV5-1; TRBD2 matches at 7 bases. The ends lost 0 bases at V and 0 bases at J; junction bases unmatched: 6. CDR1 and CDR2 (germline): SGHRS, YFSETQ. The CDR3 has 17 amino acids. DNA for the CDR3: TGCGCCAGCAGCTTGGTTCAAGCGGGGAGCTCCTACAATGAGCAGTTCTTC. Translation gives CASSLVQAGSSYNEQFF.

This chain uses TRBV20-1 with TRBJ2-1; a weak D match, TRBD2 (7 bases). Trimming left V 3 bases short and J 9 bases short, with 18 bases between. Per the germline V gene, CDR1 is DFQATT and CDR2 is SNEGSKA (reference sequence). The CDR3 has 14 amino acids. The CDR3 loop is CSARRGGAGSEQFF. CDR3 sequence (DNA): TGCAGTGCTAGGAGAGGGGGGGCCGGGAGTGAGCAGTTCTTC.

V gene TRBV12-3 or TRBV12-4 combines with J gene TRBJ2-2, with unresolved D. The length of the CDR3 is 13 residues. V was trimmed by 7 bases and J by 1 base, leaving 7 bases between them. CDR3 region: CASKPKNTGELFF. CDR3 coding DNA: TGTGCCAGCAAGCCAAAGAACACCGGGGAGCTGTTTTTT.

This chain joins TRBV7-8 and TRBJ2-5; either TRBD1 or TRBD2 may fit D (5 bases each). CDR1 and CDR2 from the germline V gene are SGHVS and FQNEAQ. The V and J ends lost 5 bases and 3 bases respectively, with 19 bases between them. This CDR3 contains 16 residues. The CDR3 sequence: CASSPRRGGSEETQYF. CDR3 coding DNA: TGTGCCAGCAGCCCCCGCCGTGGGGGATCGGAAGAGACCCAGTACTTC.